Listed here are 25 T cell receptor beta chains from one sample, sequenced in a study of T-cell memory formation after mild COVID-19. TCRdb re-called the 5' RACE reads through MiXCR, storing one row per CDR3 protein. The table lists about 290,000 distinct CDR3 sequences, 15% of them singletons. Sequencing was performed on PBMCs or a T cell subset sorted from them (not recorded which). These receptor sequences come from a man younger than 30 who had mild COVID-19 (a few samples of this study predate the infection). Cell type and time point are not known.

The rearrangement links TRBV7-8 to TRBJ2-7, with no clear D. This CDR3 is built from 14 residues. Germline values: CDR1 SGHVS, CDR2 FQNEAQ. V dropped 2 bases and J dropped 7 bases, with 15 bases sitting between them. The CDR3 reads CASSLLGYSGEQYF. CDR3 nucleotides: TGTGCCAGCAGCTTATTGGGCTACTCCGGGGAGCAGTACTTC. The full variable domain, its missing parts supplied by reference TRBV7-8 and TRBJ2-7, is GAGVSQSPRYKVAKRGQDVALRCDPISGHVSLFWYQQALGQGPEFLTYFQNEAQLDKSGLPSDRFFAERPEGSVSTLKIQRTQQEDSAVYLCASSLLGYSGEQYFGPGTRLTVT.

V gene TRBV29-1 combines with J gene TRBJ2-1; 9 positions match TRBD2. Trimming at V came to 4 bases and at J to 7 bases, leaving 5 bases not matched to a gene. CDR1 and CDR2 (germline): SQVTM, ANQGSEA. The CDR3 runs to 13 residues. The CDR3 here is CSVGGGARNEQFF. The CDR3, as DNA: TGCAGCGTTGGCGGGGGGGCAAGGAATGAGCAGTTCTTC.

This clonotype turned up a few times. This chain links TRBV3-1 with TRBJ2-1, with 11 bases that match TRBD2. J gave up 7 bases and V 6 bases, and 8 bases lay outside the gene matches. Germline V gives CDR1 LGHDT, CDR2 YNNKEL (reference sequence). The CDR3 extends over 15 amino acids. The CDR3 is CASSLLAGGSNEQFF. The CDR3, as DNA: TGTGCCAGCAGTCTCCTAGCGGGGGGAAGTAATGAGCAGTTCTTC.

The chain couples TRBV7-9 to TRBJ2-3; TRBD2 might be the D (5 bases). The CDR3 is 12 residues long. V gave up 5 bases and J gave up 6 bases, with 9 bases separating them. Per germline, CDR1 SEHNR and CDR2 FQNEAQ (reference sequence). The CDR3 coding sequence is TGTGCCAGCAGCGTTCAGCGGGATACGCAGTATTTT. As protein: CASSVQRDTQYF.

The rearrangement joins TRBV9 to TRBJ1-6; D call uncertain. The germline CDR1 and CDR2 sequences are SGDLS and YYNGEE. The CDR3 has 13 residues. V was cut by 2 bases and J by 7 bases, with 7 bases left in between. The CDR3 DNA sequence: TGTGCCAGCAGCGTTCGGGTAAATTCACCCCTCCACTTT. This encodes CASSVRVNSPLHF.

The rearrangement links TRBV4-1 to TRBJ2-7, with TRBD2 matching over 7 bases. There are 12 residues in the CDR3. The V and J ends lost 6 bases and 6 bases, in that order; junction bases with no gene match: 5. Germline CDR1 reads MGHRA; CDR2 reads YSYEKL. The CDR3, as DNA: TGCGCCAGCAGAGGAGGGACTACCGAGCAGTACTTC. It encodes CASRGGTTEQYF.

This clonotype was seen more than once but under ten times. CDR3 loop: CASSRRTSGDFTDTQYF. The CDR3 DNA is TGTGCCAGCAGCCGCCGGACTAGCGGGGATTTCACAGATACGCAGTATTTT. The V gene is TRBV3-1, the J gene TRBJ2-3; TRBD2 agrees at 12 bases. Germline values: CDR1 LGHDT, CDR2 YNNKEL (reference sequence). Trimming at V came to 4 bases and at J to 2 bases, leaving 7 bases not matched to a gene. The CDR3 runs to 17 residues.

The chain uses TRBV4-2 and TRBJ1-1, with D possibly matching TRBD1 (5 bases). V lost 1 base, J lost 0 bases, and 9 bases lay in between. Germline V CDR1 and CDR2: LGHNA, YNFKEQ. CDR3 length: 15 amino acids. The CDR3 nucleotides read TGTGCCAGCAGCCAAGGCACAGGCCTGAACACTGAAGCTTTCTTT. Amino acid sequence: CASSQGTGLNTEAFF.

This clonotype came up a few times. J is TRBJ2-7 and V is TRBV4-1; D is tentatively TRBD1 or TRBD2 (5 bases each). Looked up from germline, CDR1 is MGHRA and CDR2 is YSYEKL. V was shortened by 3 bases and J by 4 bases, with 16 bases between the two germline ends. This CDR3 comprises 15 residues. CDR3 sequence: CASSHLIGDLYEQYV. In nucleotides, the CDR3 is TGCGCCAGCAGCCATTTGATCGGGGACCTATACGAGCAGTACGTC.

The table lists this clonotype with many counts. The chain links TRBV5-4 to TRBJ2-3; 10 bases fit TRBD2. Trimming removed 0 bases from V and 1 base from J; junction bases left unmatched: 5. Germline CDR1 reads SGHNT; CDR2 reads YYREEE (reference sequence). The CDR3 is 17 amino acids. The chain's CDR3 is CASSLAAGTSGTDTQYF. DNA of the CDR3: TGTGCCAGCAGCTTGGCCGCAGGGACTAGCGGCACAGATACGCAGTATTTT.

In its sample, this clonotype was seen a few times. The gene calls are TRBV6-6 and TRBJ2-1, with D hard to call. With 10 bases removed from V and 6 bases from J, the gap between germline ends came to 10 bases. CDR1 MNHNY and CDR2 SVGAGI come from the germline V gene (reference sequence). This CDR3 is built from 11 residues. CDR3 in amino acids: CATASGNEQFF. Here the CDR3 DNA reads TGTGCCACGGCGAGTGGCAATGAGCAGTTCTTC.

This clonotype was observed many times. V is TRBV5-1 and J is TRBJ1-1; D gene ambiguous. This CDR3 is built from 11 residues. The V and J ends lost 4 bases and 1 base respectively, with 2 bases between them. Germline-derived CDR1 and CDR2 are SGHRS and YFSETQ. CDR3 loop: CASSGNTEAFF. The CDR3 DNA reads TGCGCCAGCAGCGGGAACACTGAAGCTTTCTTT. The full variable domain, with the rest looked up from reference TRBV5-1 and TRBJ1-1, is KAGVTQTPRYLIKTRGQQVTLSCSPISGHRSVSWYQQTPGQGLQFLFEYFSETQRNKGNFPGRFSGRQFSNSRSEMNVSTLELGDSALYLCASSGNTEAFFGQGTRLTVV.

The sample holds a few counts of this clonotype. This rearrangement joins TRBV2 to TRBJ2-3, with 9 bases matching TRBD1. The germline V gene encodes CDR1 SNHLY and CDR2 FYNNEI. The CDR3 contains 14 residues. Unmatched junction bases numbered 9, after V lost 9 bases and J lost 5 bases. CDR3 protein: CARPGQGRVDTQYF. The DNA of the CDR3 is TGTGCCAGGCCCGGACAGGGGCGCGTAGATACGCAGTATTTT.

The rearrangement uses TRBV5-3 and TRBJ2-1, with 7 bases that match TRBD2. TRBV5-3 has ORF status, its function being uncertain. The CDR3 runs to 13 residues. CDR3 amino acids: CALGGGPYNEQFF. The CDR3 coding sequence is TGTGCTCTGGGCGGGGGACCCTACAATGAGCAGTTCTTC.

This clonotype was seen just once. V is TRBV7-9 and J is TRBJ2-2; 7 positions match TRBD2. Per germline, CDR1 SEHNR and CDR2 FQNEAQ (reference sequence). This CDR3 spans 15 amino acids. Unmatched junction bases numbered 3, after V lost 1 base and J lost 4 bases. The CDR3 DNA reads TGTGCCAGCAGCTTAGACGGGGGGACCACCGGGGAGCTGTTTTTT. It is translated as CASSLDGGTTGELFF. Full variable domain (outside the CDR3, taken from reference TRBV7-9 and TRBJ2-2): DTGVSQNPRHKITKRGQNVTFRCDPISEHNRLYWYRQTLGQGPEFLTYFQNEAQLEKSRLLSDRFSAERPKGSFSTLEIQRTEQGDSAMYLCASSLDGGTTGELFFGEGSRLTVL.

V and J are TRBV7-9 and TRBJ1-2, with D possibly matching TRBD1 (6 bases). The CDR3 extends over 16 amino acids. Between the trimmed V and J ends, which lost 3 bases and 4 bases, there was a span of 18 bases. The germline V gene has CDR1 SEHNR and CDR2 FQNEAQ (reference sequence). As DNA, the CDR3 is TGTGCCAGCAGCTTTTCTGGGGGCAGGGAGAGCTATGGCTACACCTTC. Translating it yields CASSFSGGRESYGYTF.

This clonotype was recorded a few times. The chain carries TRBV11-2 and TRBJ2-5, with D possibly being TRBD1 (5 bases). With 3 bases removed from V and 4 bases from J, the gap between germline ends came to 18 bases. The CDR3 runs 16 residues. Germline loops: CDR1 SGHAT, CDR2 FQNNGV. In DNA form, the CDR3 reads TGTGCCAGCAGCTTCCTAAGGAAGGGGAAAAGAGAGACCCAGTACTTC. Protein sequence: CASSFLRKGKRETQYF.

This chain uses TRBV6-5 with TRBJ1-4; 8 bases match TRBD1. Germline V gene lookup returns CDR1 MNHEY and CDR2 SVGAGI. The V gene end was trimmed by 0 bases and the J gene end by 2 bases; junction bases not matched to a gene: 2. The CDR3 totals 16 residues. As DNA, the CDR3 is TGTGCCAGCAGTTACTCCCAGGGGGCCACTAATGAAAAACTGTTTTTT. Protein sequence: CASSYSQGATNEKLFF.

The rearrangement uses TRBV6-2 or TRBV6-3 and TRBJ1-5, with 7 bases aligning to TRBD1. CDR1 is MNHEY, CDR2 SVGEGT, per germline. V trimming: 7 bases; J trimming: 4 bases; junction bases outside the gene matches: 13. The CDR3 spans 16 residues. The chain's CDR3 is CASTTLSQGRNQPQHF. Here the CDR3 DNA reads TGTGCCAGCACCACCCTATCACAGGGGCGTAATCAGCCCCAGCATTTT.

This clonotype was seen repeatedly, ten times or more. The V gene is TRBV5-4, the J gene TRBJ1-1; maybe TRBD1 (6 bases). The CDR3 consists of 15 residues. In germline, CDR1 is SGHNT, CDR2 YYREEE (reference sequence). The germline V and J ends were trimmed by 1 base and 3 bases, with 13 bases remaining between them. For the CDR3, the DNA is TGTGCCAGCAGCTTGTTCAGGGGCAGGGACACTGAAGCTTTCTTT. This encodes CASSLFRGRDTEAFF.

This clonotype was observed a few times. The chain is built from TRBV5-6 and TRBJ1-5, with TRBD1 as a possible D gene (5 bases). Germline CDR1 reads SGHDT; CDR2 reads YYEEEE. This CDR3 spans 14 amino acids. V lost 0 bases, J lost 5 bases, and 9 bases lay in between. CDR3 amino acids: CASSLAPGDQPQHF. CDR3 in DNA: TGTGCCAGCAGCTTGGCCCCGGGGGATCAGCCCCAGCATTTT.

The genes are TRBV7-3 and TRBJ2-1; maybe TRBD1 (5 bases). The germline gives CDR1 SGHTA, CDR2 FQGTGA. V lost 5 bases to trimming and J lost 4 bases, with 18 bases between them. CDR3 length: 16 residues. The CDR3: CASSPIQVKLYNEQFF. As DNA, the CDR3 is TGTGCCAGCAGCCCCATACAGGTGAAGCTTTACAATGAGCAGTTCTTC.

This clonotype was seen a handful of times. This chain uses TRBV6-5 with TRBJ1-2, with TRBD1 identical over 7 bases. The junction had 5 bases not matched to a gene; V was cut back by 5 bases and J by 2 bases. This CDR3 is 14 amino acids long. CDR1 and CDR2 (germline): MNHEY, SVGAGI. CDR3: CASSMTGPNYGYTF. The CDR3 region has the DNA TGTGCCAGCAGTATGACAGGGCCCAACTATGGCTACACCTTC.

This clonotype was counted a few times. The V gene is TRBV7-9, the J gene TRBJ2-7; D tentatively fits TRBD1 or TRBD2 (6 bases each). The CDR3 is made up of 14 amino acids. The germline V and J ends were trimmed by 3 bases and 5 bases, with 14 bases remaining between them. The V gene's germline CDR1 is SEHNR and CDR2 FQNEAQ (reference sequence). CDR3 amino acids: CASSLTGAENEQYF. CDR3 in DNA: TGTGCCAGCAGCTTGACGGGGGCGGAAAACGAGCAGTACTTC.

This clonotype was counted ten times or more. This chain uses TRBV5-1 with TRBJ2-3; unclear D gene. Germline assignment: CDR1 SGHRS and CDR2 YFSETQ. The V end lost 4 bases, the J end lost 0 bases, and 9 bases lay between the germline ends. This CDR3 comprises 14 residues. This CDR3 is CASSLRYSTDTQYF. CDR3 coding DNA: TGCGCCAGCAGCCTGAGATATAGCACAGATACGCAGTATTTT. Variable domain in full (rest from reference TRBV5-1 and TRBJ2-3): KAGVTQTPRYLIKTRGQQVTLSCSPISGHRSVSWYQQTPGQGLQFLFEYFSETQRNKGNFPGRFSGRQFSNSRSEMNVSTLELGDSALYLCASSLRYSTDTQYFGPGTRLTVL.